The 19 T cell receptor beta chains presented below share a single source sample, sequenced in a study of identical twins. Via MiXCR, TCRdb re-called the 5' RACE reads, giving one row per CDR3 protein. The sample yields 510,000 or so distinct CDR3 sequences, around 15% seen once. These data were also reused for a study on yellow fever vaccine responses in identical twins.

Sequencing used CD4+ T cells sorted from blood. These receptors all come from a woman aged 18-29 years in good health.

The V gene is TRBV28, the J gene TRBJ2-3; D may match TRBD1 or TRBD2 (6 bases each). The ends were cut back, 5 bases at V and 6 bases at J, with 21 bases in the middle. From germline, CDR1 is MDHEN and CDR2 SYDVKM. The CDR3 is 16 amino acids. As DNA, the CDR3 is TGTGCCAGCAGTGTCGGGGGCCCGGCCACTACGGATACGCAGTATTTT. Amino acids: CASSVGGPATTDTQYF.

This clonotype showed up just a few times. This chain joins TRBV20-1 and TRBJ2-3, with 7 bases fitting TRBD2. This CDR3 has 14 residues. J lost 4 bases, V lost 0 bases, and 4 bases had no gene match. CDR1 and CDR2 from the germline V gene are DFQATT and SNEGSKA (reference sequence). CDR3 sequence: CSARDRLAADTQYF. In DNA form, the CDR3 reads TGCAGTGCTAGAGATAGGCTAGCGGCAGATACGCAGTATTTT.

This clonotype has a count of ten or more. The chain uses TRBV3-1 and TRBJ2-4; a possible D gene is TRBD2 (6 bases). Trimming took off 3 bases at V and 1 base at J, with 13 bases between the two ends. Germline loops: CDR1 LGHDT, CDR2 YNNKEL (reference sequence). The CDR3 is 16 amino acids. In nucleotides, the CDR3 is TGTGCCAGCAGCCAGGGACTGCGGGCGGCCAAAAACATTCAGTACTTC. It codes for CASSQGLRAAKNIQYF.

This clonotype has ten or more counts. The chain joins TRBV29-1 to TRBJ2-1, with TRBD1 matching 7 bases. Germline V CDR1 and CDR2: SQVTM, ANQGSEA. Germline trimming cut 1 base from V and 9 bases from J; bases unmatched to any gene: 6. The CDR3 loop spans 13 amino acids. CDR3 nucleotides: TGCAGCGTTGAAGCTCCACAGGGGATTGAGCAGTTCTTC. This gives the protein CSVEAPQGIEQFF.

The CDR3 here is CASNIQSGGLSTDTQYF. In nucleotides, the CDR3 is TGTGCCAGCAACATACAAAGCGGGGGGCTTAGCACAGATACGCAGTATTTT. The chain uses TRBV6-1 and TRBJ2-3; 9 bases are shared with TRBD2. CDR1 and CDR2 from the germline V gene are MNHNS and SASEGT. Trimming at V came to 7 bases and at J to 0 bases, leaving 11 bases not matched to a gene. This CDR3 is 17 amino acids long.

This clonotype was counted a few times. The gene calls are TRBV28 and TRBJ2-1, with D perhaps matching TRBD2 (5 bases). The CDR3 covers 18 residues. Germline V gene data show CDR1 as MDHEN and CDR2 as SYDVKM. V lost 3 bases and J 0 bases, leaving 18 bases between the germline ends. The CDR3 is CASSFRVGWESSYNEQFF. In nucleotides, the CDR3 is TGTGCCAGCAGTTTCCGGGTGGGGTGGGAGAGCTCCTACAATGAGCAGTTCTTC.

The chain has TRBV21-1 and TRBJ2-7; the D call of TRBD2 is as the table states it, not checked on the DNA. TRBV21-1 has pseudogene status. This CDR3 has 16 amino acids. The CDR3 spells CASSKVWVAGRIEQYV. The CDR3 DNA sequence: TGTGCCAGCAGCAAAGTCTGGGTAGCGGGTCGGATCGAGCAGTACGTC.

This clonotype was detected only a few times. The chain combines TRBV7-3 with TRBJ2-1, with TRBD2 matching 9 bases. Trimming took 2 bases from V and 0 from J; bases not matched to a gene: 2. This CDR3 comprises 16 residues. The germline V gene has CDR1 SGHTA and CDR2 FQGTGA. The CDR3 DNA reads TGTGCCAGCAGCTTAGCTAGCGGGAACTCCTACAATGAGCAGTTCTTC. Amino acid sequence: CASSLASGNSYNEQFF.

The chain carries TRBV20-1 and TRBJ2-1; D gene ambiguous. In germline, CDR1 is DFQATT, CDR2 SNEGSKA (reference sequence). Trimming took 1 base from V and 7 from J, leaving 14 bases between them. CDR3 size: 14 residues. DNA for the CDR3: TGCAGTGCTAGAGGTTGGATAAAGGTGAATGAGCAGTTCTTC. As protein: CSARGWIKVNEQFF.

This clonotype turned up a few times. The V gene is TRBV7-9, the J gene TRBJ2-2, with 11 positions matching TRBD2. The CDR3 consists of 14 residues. J gave up 4 bases and V 6 bases, and 1 base lay outside the gene matches. CDR1 SEHNR and CDR2 FQNEAQ come from the germline V gene (reference sequence). CDR3 sequence reads: CASRTSGSTGELFF. The CDR3 nucleotides read TGTGCCAGCAGAACTAGCGGGAGCACCGGGGAGCTGTTTTTT.

This chain joins TRBV9 and TRBJ2-7, with 8 nucleotides matching TRBD2. The CDR3 totals 16 residues. Trimming took 4 bases from V and 8 from J; bases not matched to a gene: 17. CDR1 SGDLS and CDR2 YYNGEE come from the germline V gene. CDR3 bases: TGTGCCAGCAGCCCCTCCCCGACTCAGCGGGAGTCCCAGCAGTACTTC. Protein sequence: CASSPSPTQRESQQYF.

This clonotype was counted at least ten times. This sequence joins TRBV29-1 and TRBJ1-4; perhaps TRBD1 as D (5 bases). Germline V lookup: CDR1 SQVTM, CDR2 ANQGSEA. CDR3 length equals 12 residues. V gave up 4 bases and J gave up 5 bases, with 8 bases separating them. The CDR3 protein is CSVGGRNEKLFF. As DNA, the CDR3 is TGCAGCGTTGGGGGGAGAAATGAAAAACTGTTTTTT.

The chain employs TRBV5-6 and TRBJ1-1, with a tentative D call TRBD1 (6 bases). CDR1 is SGHDT, CDR2 YYEEEE, per germline. V was shortened by 4 bases and J by 1 base, with 11 bases between the two germline ends. This CDR3 comprises 14 residues. This chain's CDR3 is CASSTRTANTEAFF. The CDR3 DNA reads TGTGCCAGCAGCACCCGGACAGCGAACACTGAAGCTTTCTTT.

This clonotype was seen only a few times. The chain combines TRBV7-8 with TRBJ2-7; D is uncertain. Trimming stripped 1 base from V and 3 bases from J, with 10 bases between. The germline CDR1 and CDR2 sequences are SGHVS and FQNEAQ. This CDR3 has 14 residues. This CDR3 reads CASSLEVGYYEQYV. As DNA, the CDR3 is TGTGCCAGCAGCTTAGAAGTGGGGTACTACGAGCAGTACGTC.

This clonotype was observed a handful of times. The V gene is TRBV20-1, the J gene TRBJ2-5; 10 bases align to TRBD2. The V and J ends lost 2 bases and 1 base, in that order; junction bases with no gene match: 10. The germline gives CDR1 DFQATT, CDR2 SNEGSKA (reference sequence). CDR3 size: 17 residues. CDR3 in DNA: TGCAGTGCTAGAAGTCTAGCGGGAGATTCGACCCAAGAGACCCAGTACTTC. Protein: CSARSLAGDSTQETQYF.

The chain links TRBV5-1 to TRBJ2-7, with 9 bases lining up with TRBD1. CDR1 SGHRS and CDR2 YFSETQ come from the germline V gene. J gave up 7 bases and V 0 bases, and 8 bases lay outside the gene matches. There are 15 residues in the CDR3. CDR3 protein: CASSLGGTGRGEQYF. Here the CDR3 DNA reads TGCGCCAGCAGCTTGGGAGGGACAGGGCGAGGAGAGCAGTACTTC.

The V and J genes are TRBV19 and TRBJ2-1; the D gene is possibly TRBD2 (6 bases). Per the germline V gene, CDR1 is LNHDA and CDR2 is SQIVND (reference sequence). Trimming cost V 3 bases and J 6 bases, with 12 bases left between them. The CDR3 runs 14 residues. CDR3 sequence reads: CASSITGTSNEQFF. The CDR3 DNA sequence: TGTGCCAGTAGTATCACCGGGACTTCCAATGAGCAGTTCTTC.

The chain couples TRBV24-1 to TRBJ2-1, with 10 bases lining up with TRBD1. This CDR3 has 15 amino acids. Looked up from germline, CDR1 is KGHDR and CDR2 is SFDVKD. After removal of 4 bases from V and 10 bases from J, the junction contained 9 bases not matched to a gene. DNA for the CDR3: TGTGCCACCAGTGAGGGACAGGGGTCATTTAGGGAGCAGTTCTTC. Its translation is CATSEGQGSFREQFF.

In its sample, this clonotype was seen a few times. The gene calls are TRBV2 and TRBJ2-2, with 7 bases aligning to TRBD1. The V segment lost 7 bases and the J segment 1 base; nucleotides outside the gene matches: 12. The CDR3 is 17 amino acids. The germline gives CDR1 SNHLY, CDR2 FYNNEI. CDR3: CASTARWDSLNTGELFF. The CDR3 coding sequence is TGTGCCAGCACTGCGAGGTGGGACAGCCTGAACACCGGGGAGCTGTTTTTT.